The 19 T cell receptor beta chains below come from one sample, sequenced in a study of cytomegalovirus exposure and HLA in healthy donors. Vbeta (60) and Jbeta (13) primers were used in the PCR. The protocol was immunoSEQ multiplex PCR, while the TCRdb copy is restricted to in-frame clones and leaves out a portion. The table lists 180,000 or so clones, around 80% of them singletons. Sequenced: PBMCs. These receptors were obtained from a woman aged 45-60 years in good health and CMV-seronegative.

The V and J genes are TRBV6-4 and TRBJ2-2; D perhaps matches TRBD1 (6 bases). V lost 4 bases, J lost 7 bases, and 7 bases lay in between. This CDR3 has 12 amino acids. Germline CDR1 MRHNA, CDR2 SNTAGT. CDR3 sequence: CASSVTGGELFF. In DNA form, the CDR3 reads TGTGCCAGCAGTGTGACAGGCGGGGAGCTGTTTTTT.

The chain uses TRBV18 and TRBJ2-3, with D possibly TRBD1 on 6 matching bases. Germline loops: CDR1 KGHSH, CDR2 LQKENI. The CDR3 contains 15 residues. V lost 3 bases and J 1 base, leaving 11 bases between the germline ends. The CDR3 DNA sequence: TGTGCCAGCTCACCCCGTTCAGGGGGCACAGATACGCAGTATTTT. It codes for CASSPRSGGTDTQYF.

The V call is TRBV5-1, the J call TRBJ1-3, with TRBD1 matching over 8 bases. V lost 3 bases, J lost 0 bases, and 2 bases stayed unmatched. Germline V lookup: CDR1 SGHRS, CDR2 YFSETQ. This CDR3 contains 15 residues. In DNA form, the CDR3 reads TGCGCCAGCAGCTGGGACAGGAGCTCTGGAAACACCATATATTTT. Protein: CASSWDRSSGNTIYF.

This clone occurred once. The rearrangement joins TRBV19 to TRBJ2-3, with 10 bases lining up with TRBD2. CDR3 length equals 14 residues. The germline gives CDR1 LNHDA, CDR2 SQIVND (reference sequence). Unmatched junction bases numbered 4, after V lost 7 bases and J lost 3 bases. CDR3 in amino acids: CASKETSGTDTQYF. The CDR3 nucleotides read TGTGCCAGTAAGGAGACTAGCGGGACAGATACGCAGTATTTT.

The rearrangement uses TRBV4-3 and TRBJ2-7; D remains unclear. CDR1 and CDR2 from the germline V gene are LGHNA and YSLEER. This CDR3 has 15 amino acids. Trimming took off 3 bases at V and 4 bases at J, with 16 bases between the two ends. CDR3 bases: TGCGCCAGCAGCCAGACCCCTACAGTTGCTTACGAGCAGTACTTC. Its translation: CASSQTPTVAYEQYF.

The chain links TRBV6-5 to TRBJ2-5; weak D call: TRBD1 (6 bases). This CDR3 is 15 amino acids long. In germline, CDR1 is MNHEY, CDR2 SVGAGI. V was pared by 6 bases and J by 1 base, with 15 bases between. The CDR3 sequence: CASRTHRASQETQYF. As DNA, the CDR3 is TGTGCCAGCAGAACACACAGGGCTTCCCAAGAGACCCAGTACTTC.

J is TRBJ1-3 and V is TRBV7-6; TRBD1 matches 7 bases. The germline V gene encodes CDR1 SGHVS and CDR2 FNYEAQ. Losses at the gene ends were 4 bases for V and 1 base for J; bases not matched to a gene: 4. The CDR3 is 15 amino acids. The CDR3 region is CASSSQTGSGNTIYF. CDR3 sequence (DNA): TGTGCCAGCAGCTCCCAGACAGGGTCTGGAAACACCATATATTTT.

The V gene is TRBV4-1, the J gene TRBJ2-1; 11 bases fit TRBD1. Unmatched junction bases numbered 13, after V lost 5 bases and J lost 10 bases. Germline loops: CDR1 MGHRA, CDR2 YSYEKL. This CDR3 has 16 residues. CDR3 protein: CASSFGQGARMAEQFF. CDR3 nucleotide sequence: TGCGCCAGCAGCTTCGGACAGGGGGCGCGAATGGCCGAGCAGTTCTTC.

The CDR3 loop is CASSQDRGWTGIDEQFF. CDR3 nucleotide sequence: TGTGCCAGCAGCCAAGATAGAGGGTGGACAGGGATCGATGAGCAGTTCTTC. V and J are TRBV4-2 and TRBJ2-1; 8 bases fit TRBD1. Germline V gene data show CDR1 as LGHNA and CDR2 as YNFKEQ. The CDR3 runs 17 residues. The ends lost 0 bases at V and 8 bases at J; junction bases unmatched: 12.

The chain couples TRBV18 to TRBJ2-1; 9 bases fit TRBD1. This CDR3 has 15 residues. The V gene's germline CDR1 is KGHSH and CDR2 LQKENI. The trim removed 5 bases at V and 6 bases at J, leaving 8 bases unmatched. The CDR3 sequence is CASSSGTGSSNEQFF. The DNA of the CDR3 is TGTGCCAGCTCATCCGGGACAGGGTCTTCCAATGAGCAGTTCTTC.

V usage is TRBV7-2 and J usage is TRBJ2-1; 15 bases align to TRBD2. This CDR3 has 16 residues. Germline assignment: CDR1 SGHTA and CDR2 FQGNSA. The V gene end was trimmed by 5 bases and the J gene end by 8 bases; junction bases not matched to a gene: 7. CDR3: CASSPRTSGRAHEQFF. DNA for the CDR3: TGTGCCAGCAGCCCTAGGACTAGCGGGAGGGCCCATGAGCAGTTCTTC.

The V gene is TRBV19, the J gene TRBJ2-6; 8 bases are shared with TRBD1. The CDR3 sequence is 16 residues long. CDR1 is LNHDA, CDR2 SQIVND, per germline (reference sequence). V shed 4 bases, J shed 2 bases, and the junction held 4 bases outside the gene matches. The CDR3 sequence: CASSTGQGTGANVLTF. The CDR3 nucleotides are TGTGCCAGTAGTACCGGACAGGGAACTGGGGCCAACGTCCTGACTTTC.

This clone was detected a few times. The rearrangement links TRBV4-1 to TRBJ2-1; TRBD1 agrees at 10 bases. Germline CDR1 reads MGHRA; CDR2 reads YSYEKL. Germline trimming cut 3 bases from V and 7 bases from J; bases unmatched to any gene: 0. The CDR3 length is 13 residues. The CDR3 nucleotides read TGCGCCAGCAGCCAGGGACAGGGGAATGAGCAGTTCTTC. It codes for CASSQGQGNEQFF.

This clone appeared once. CDR3 protein: CASSPWDSGEQYF. For the CDR3, the DNA is TGTGCCAGCTCACCATGGGACTCCGGTGAGCAGTACTTC. This chain connects TRBV18 to TRBJ2-7; D is possibly TRBD2 (6 bases). V was clipped by 2 bases and J by 7 bases, with 12 bases between them. The CDR3 consists of 13 residues. Germline loops: CDR1 KGHSH, CDR2 LQKENI. The full variable domain, rest sourced from reference TRBV18 and TRBJ2-7, is NAGVMQNPRHLVRRRGQEARLRCSPMKGHSHVYWYRQLPEEGLKFMVYLQKENIIDESGMPKERFSAEFPKEGPSILRIQQVVRGDSAAYFCASSPWDSGEQYFGPGTRLTVT.

This chain joins TRBV7-2 and TRBJ2-7; TRBD1 matches 10 bases. The germline CDR1 and CDR2 sequences are SGHTA and FQGNSA. This CDR3 has 15 residues. V trimming: 5 bases; J trimming: 4 bases; junction bases outside the gene matches: 8. CDR3 DNA: TGTGCCAGCAGCGGCGGGACAGGGGCCCCGTACGAGCAGTACTTC. Its translation: CASSGGTGAPYEQYF. The variable domain in full, completed from reference TRBV7-2 and TRBJ2-7, reads GAGVSQSPSNKVTEKGKDVELRCDPISGHTALYWYRQSLGQGLEFLIYFQGNSAPDKSGLPSDRFSAERTGGSVSTLTIQRTQQEDSAVYLCASSGGTGAPYEQYFGPGTRLTVT.

The genes are TRBV5-1 and TRBJ2-1; 7 bases are shared with TRBD2. Germline values: CDR1 SGHRS, CDR2 YFSETQ. V trimming: 4 bases; J trimming: 6 bases; junction bases outside the gene matches: 13. CDR3 size: 16 residues. The CDR3 DNA follows: TGCGCCAGCAGCCCGGGGGTGAGCGGGACCGGCAATGAGCAGTTCTTC. It is translated as CASSPGVSGTGNEQFF.

The rearrangement joins TRBV10-3 to TRBJ2-3; 13 nucleotides line up with TRBD2. With 10 bases clipped from V and 4 bases from J, the junction kept 2 bases outside the gene matches. In germline, CDR1 is ENHRY, CDR2 SYGVKD. The CDR3 totals 13 residues. This CDR3 reads CATGLAGADTQYF. The CDR3 DNA sequence: TGTGCCACCGGACTAGCGGGAGCAGATACGCAGTATTTT.

The chain recombines TRBV2 with TRBJ2-1, with D unresolved. Germline CDR1 is SNHLY and CDR2 is FYNNEI. Between the trimmed V and J ends, which lost 5 bases and 6 bases, there was a span of 14 bases. This CDR3 contains 14 residues. CDR3 DNA sequence: TGTGCCAGCAGTCCTCCGAAGCTCACCAATGAGCAGTTCTTC. This codes for CASSPPKLTNEQFF.

This clone was recorded once. An end of the junction differs from the germline gene, which may be a read error. This rearrangement joins TRBV7-9 to TRBJ2-5; 8 nucleotides line up with TRBD1. Germline CDR1 is SEHNR and CDR2 is FQNEAQ (reference sequence). The CDR3 is made up of 15 amino acids. The CDR3 sequence: CSSSSGGRVGETQYF. The CDR3 DNA is TGTTCCAGCAGCTCAGGGGGCCGGGTGGGGGAGACCCAGTACTTC.